The TCR beta chain under discussion was sequenced for a study of cytomegalovirus exposure and HLA in healthy donors (dated by TCRdb to 2016 to 2017). Turning to the overall study: According to an earlier analysis of 587 of the donors, 150 million to 200 million T cells yielded 90 million to 140 million unique TCR beta sequences and approximately 280 Gb of sequence data. To decide whether each TCR beta V gene segment behaved as functional or pseudogenic, an earlier analysis of several hundred of the donors relied on high-throughput TCR beta sequencing. Among the roughly 380 genotyped donors, roughly 80% belonged to the genetic ancestry cluster associated with self-reported Caucasian donors. An early release covering 550 to 700 HLA-typed donors comprised roughly 300 gigabases of sequencing data and roughly 85 million unique TCR sequences. HLA typing included class I and class II loci at four-digit resolution. Rather than using new phenotypic data, the later analysis identified candidate immune exposures from TCR beta sequences and from how often those sequences occurred across donors. On average, 235,054 unique TCR beta nucleotide sequences were sequenced per donor among 398 genotyped donors of the cohort, with roughly 18% of those sequences being non-productive. Using immunosequencing, the study profiled T cell repertoires from some 670 subjects and related those repertoires to cytomegalovirus serostatus. The study aimed to test whether cataloging public T cell receptors could reveal signatures of past pathogen exposure. Typing coverage differed by locus: A, B, C, DRB1 and DQB1 were typed in about 629-640 donors, DQA1 in roughly 510, DPA1 in 600 to 610, and DPB1 in roughly 470. Donor age, sex, ethnicity and CMV serostatus were compiled alongside the repertoire data. Every repertoire in the discovery cohort had been generated on one and the same sequencing platform. High-throughput TCR immunosequencing, statistical association of individual TCRs with disease status, and machine learning were combined to predict cytomegalovirus infection status. A few DR-DQ haplotypes were handled as single units for association and clustering because linkage in the cohort was strong. Genome-wide SNP genotypes for about three fifths of the 666 donors were used in a later genetic analysis, which treated that subset as a discovery cohort. Besides the first cohort of 666 subjects, a separate validation cohort made up of 120 or so different subjects was used. A later analysis re-examined previously published TCR beta repertoires from about 700 donors and added high-resolution HLA genotyping to investigate patterns of TCR occurrence.

Study-wide conclusions, independent of this receptor: A further reported finding was that TCR beta sequences accurately predicted the HLA-A and HLA-B alleles for most subjects in the first cohort. The classifier was reported to diagnose cytomegalovirus status with high specificity and sensitivity in both the original cohort and the validation cohort. An earlier analysis of around 540 of the donors showed that most TCR beta V segments appeared in productive rearrangements either about 87% or about 30% of the time, which broadly matched IMGT annotations. Three of the identified cytomegalovirus-associated TCR beta chains were confirmed in vitro to be specific for cytomegalovirus antigens. It was suggested by the authors that the approach could potentially be generalized to other disease states and immunological phenotypes. The earlier analysis of fewer than 750 of the donors excluded 15 to 20 rarely observed V segments, including chromosome 9 orphons, because counts were too low. Because the 87-base-pair reads could not distinguish some IMGT-functional V segments, including TRBV6-2 and TRBV6-3, those segments were excluded. When HLA alleles, especially DR and DQ, strongly co-occurred, attributing TCR associations to individual alleles was difficult. A later analysis associated 16,951 TCR beta sequences with specific HLA alleles at a false discovery rate of 0.05. Linkage disequilibrium might explain the correlated functional status among segregating V segments, but an unknown experimental factor could not be ruled out. A later genetic analysis reported fewer N-insertions in productive TCRs among donors in an Asian-associated ancestry cluster than the roughly 620-donor mean. Sequencing depth was assumed to be roughly uniform across donors in the presence/absence analyses, though that assumption may not hold. According to a later analysis, most CMV-associated TCR beta chains appeared to be HLA-restricted, and the HLA associations seemed to be driven largely by CMV exposure. Most TCR sequences were observed very rarely across donors, whereas some public TCRs were present in many individuals. The study listed 164 TCR beta chains as associated with cytomegalovirus. In a later genetic analysis, a missense DCLRE1C variant was associated with V-gene and J-gene trimming of TCR beta chains, and the association was replicated in an independent cohort. According to a later analysis, parvovirus B19, influenza, CMV and Epstein-Barr virus appeared linked to several top co-occurrence clusters. In a later analysis, the rate of TCR association differed among HLA loci, with DRB1 alleles having the most associated TCRs and HLA-C alleles having the fewest. In this cohort, only TCR beta chains were sequenced, and detectable features were limited by the absence of alpha or paired-chain data. Compared with equally common non-associated chains, HLA-associated TCR beta chains in a later analysis were more clonally expanded and had lower generation probabilities. CMV serostatus was the only immune exposure information available for the cohort. HLA typing was unavailable for some donors at each locus, so association tests used only the typed subset. A cluster of highly shared sequence variants was judged likely to represent a technical artifact of the sequencing pipeline.

The cohort comprised around 700 healthy bone marrow donors. At the time of sampling, every cohort member was nominally healthy, though immune exposures that went unrecorded were likely present. The donor was CMV seropositive and was included in the group of 290 or so seropositive cohort members. A peripheral blood sample was collected from each donor, and TCR beta sequencing was performed on peripheral blood mononuclear cells. Genomic DNA was extracted from the blood cell samples with the Qiagen DNeasy Blood Extraction Kit. Libraries came from the immunoSEQ multiplex PCR assay. For the multiplex PCR, a mixture combining 60 forward primers for TCR Vbeta segments and 13 reverse primers for TCR Jbeta segments was used. Amplification of the CDR3 region of rearranged TCR beta genes was performed with a multiplex PCR assay on genomic DNA. Amplified TCR beta libraries were sequenced as 87-base-pair reads on the Illumina HiSeq System. On the study's bioinformatics: A later analysis tallied 75 million to 95 million unique TCR beta chains across the 600 to 700 repertoires, and some 10 million of those chains were shared by two or more donors. Raw reads were error-corrected and collapsed into unique sequences with a nearest-neighbor algorithm that merged closely related sequences to remove PCR and sequencing errors. V, D and J gene segments were assigned by aligning CDR3 sequences to IMGT reference sequences. For a sequence to be retained, a match of at least six nucleotides was required to both a V gene segment and a J gene segment. Rearrangements were called productive when the CDR3 lacked stop codons and stayed in frame with V and J; all others were non-productive. Following IMGT convention, CDR3 was defined as the stretch from the second conserved V-encoded cysteine up to the conserved J-encoded phenylalanine. Sequences without an unambiguous match to a single V gene segment were excluded from the earlier analysis of about 630 of the donors. An earlier analysis of several hundred of the donors called V segments functional above 56.7% productive rearrangements and segregating when the between-donor standard deviation exceeded 5%. A statistical classification framework was built for diagnosing cytomegalovirus status from the catalog of TCR beta chain sequences. In a later analysis, V and J genes were assigned by comparing TCR nucleotide sequences against IMGT/GENE-DB human TR gene sequences. The TCRdist pipeline was used in a later analysis to assign CDR3 sequences and most-parsimonious VDJ recombination scenarios. In a later analysis, each TCR beta chain was defined by its CDR3 amino acid sequence together with its V-gene family, and reads without a unique V-gene family were excluded. A later analysis removed 592 highly shared, low-generation-probability nucleotide sequences to deal with suspected cross-contamination and a sequencing artifact. A later analysis calculated a clonal expansion index for each public chain from normalized within-repertoire ranks of inferred template counts. In a later analysis, generation probabilities were computed with a VDJ recombination model fitted to out-of-frame rearrangements, and the resulting probabilities were checked against IGoR. Hypergeometric tests were used in a later analysis to score TCR-TCR, TCR-HLA and TCR-CMV co-occurrence, with a repertoire-size bias correction applied to the TCR pairs. To estimate false discovery rates, a later analysis permuted the HLA or CMV assignments 20 times. In a later analysis, co-occurring TCRs were grouped using DBSCAN, with TCRdist sequence similarity added in when clustering inside HLA-allele-positive subsets. Co-occurrence clustering excluded repertoires with fewer than 30,000 or more than 120,000 public chains, plus five with anomalous nucleotide sharing. The table was pulled from immuneACCESS by TCRdb, which kept in-frame rearrangements only. Such tables lose some clones; where checked, under half of the loss comes from unresolved V genes, and the rest has no known cause. V and J calls and clone size are given by that table; D and trimming were obtained from the DNA. Across this sample there are 120,000 or so clones, with about three quarters seen only once. The ten most abundant clones make up 25% to 35% of the sample.

Worth noting for this clone: The antigen this receptor binds is unknown. No base qualities exist here, and no much larger clone lies one base off it.

As encoded in the germline V gene, CDR1 is SGHRS while CDR2 is YFSETQ. Cut back by 4 bases and 2 bases, the V and J ends lie 19 bases apart. The CDR3 holds 17 amino acids from the cysteine to the phenylalanine. Only the CDR3 DNA is retained, 51 bases long and in frame from the first base. This receptor was obtained from a man in his fifties or sixties in good health and CMV-seropositive. Sequenced: PBMCs. The receptor chain draws on TRBV5-1 and TRBJ2-1; the best D guess is TRBD2, with 6 bases matching. The sequenced DNA is TGCGCCAGCAGCCTAACCCTCGTGGGGGGTCCCTACAATGAGCAGTTCTTC. It translates to CASSLTLVGGPYNEQFF.